This entry describes one T cell receptor beta chain. Its antigen is unknown. The PCR contained 60 Vbeta and 13 Jbeta primers. Repertoires were generated with immunoSEQ multiplex PCR, while TCRdb's copy carries only in-frame clones and drops some. This table has about 280,000 clones, roughly 90% appearing once. The record originates from a study of cytomegalovirus exposure and HLA in healthy donors. Study conclusions and caveats: Researchers counted about 150 TCR beta chains as cytomegalovirus-associated. The authors assumed roughly uniform sequencing depth across donors for presence/absence analyses.

What was sequenced was PBMCs. The sequence was collected from a woman younger than 35 in good health and CMV-seronegative.

The CDR3: CASSYRQGAHEQYF. The CDR3 region has the DNA TGTGCCAGCAGTTACCGGCAGGGGGCCCACGAGCAGTACTTC. The chain employs TRBV6-5 and TRBJ2-7; 8 nucleotides match TRBD1. The CDR3 totals 14 residues. From germline, CDR1 is MNHEY and CDR2 SVGAGI. J lost 5 bases, V lost 2 bases, and 5 bases had no gene match.